This T cell receptor beta chain was sequenced for a study of response to subunit inactivated influenza vaccine listed by TCRdb under 2018. Describing the broader study: Deep quantitative T cell receptor repertoire profiling was used in the study to track responses to a trivalent subunit inactivated influenza vaccine.

Trimming takes 3 bases off V and 3 bases off J; junction bases not matched to a gene: 3. From the germline V gene, CDR1 is SGHTA and CDR2 is FQGNSA. The CDR3 spans 14 residues, from the cysteine through the phenylalanine. Just CDR3 DNA is preserved here, 42 bases in frame from base 1. Library preparation was by RT-PCR. The sequencer was an Illumina HiSeq 2500. TCRdb trimmed the raw reads at Q25, called clones with MiXCR and kept productive beta chains. Rows are unified per CDR3 protein, each entry keeping the most common DNA and genes. The sample table contains around 710,000 distinct CDR3 sequences; only one count was recorded for 11% to 15% of them. The ten largest account for around 6.5% of the sample. The investigation overall reported the following: The authors suggested that each seasonal influenza vaccination may recruit only a limited number of new T cells.

A note on this clonotype: It lacks a known antigen. The record has no base qualities; no much larger clone is one base away.

The sample consisted of PBMCs from blood, taken roughly 2 weeks before vaccination. The V and J genes are TRBV7-2 and TRBJ2-3; 7 of the junction bases match TRBD1. The clonotype was recovered from a man aged 50-59 years who received an inactivated influenza vaccine. Donor details come from another sample of the same person, matched by shared clones. In nucleotides, the sequence is TGTGCCAGCAGCTTCGACAGGGTGACAGATACGCAGTATTTT. Its protein reads: CASSFDRVTDTQYF.